This TCR beta chain was obtained from a study of blood T cell repertoires in COVID-19. CDR3 length: 14 residues. V lost 2 bases and J 0 bases, leaving 8 bases between the germline ends. The germline CDR1 and CDR2 sequences are KGHSH and LQKENI. Methods used by the authors: Cell counts per sample came from amplifying reference gene primers. Generated by immunoSEQ multiplex PCR, the TCRdb table keeps only in-frame clones and is missing some. That table gives V, J and clone size, and the DNA gave D and trimming. The data contain a few hundred thousand clones, approximately 90% of them singletons. The rearrangement joins TRBV18 to TRBJ2-7; D gene ambiguous. The TCR sequence derives from a woman aged 35 to 49 who had recovered from COVID-19. The sequenced sample was PBMCs or T cells enriched from blood (not recorded which). Here the CDR3 reads CASSPTVFSYEQYF. The CDR3 bases are TGTGCCAGCTCACCAACGGTTTTCTCCTACGAGCAGTACTTC.